These T cell receptor beta chains were read from a single sample in a study of CD8 T cells in Susac syndrome. TCRdb re-analysed the immunoSEQ multiplex PCR reads in MiXCR, keeping a single row per CDR3 protein. The sample carries 150,000 to 200,000 distinct CDR3 sequences, 85% to 95% recorded once. Sequenced: CD4+ T cells from PBMCs. The receptors stem from a human donor in good health. Each CDR3 is given with its conserved first and last residue. The order of the fields is CDR3 DNA, CDR3 protein, D gene, clone size, J gene, V gene. The D gene is left open where the match is weak. Expanded clones are given a class, and other clones once, few, many or no size at all.

DNA: TGTGCCATCAGGGGGACAGGGGGCAACGAGCAGTACTTC
CDR3: CAIRGTGGNEQYF
D: TRBD1
size: NA
J: TRBJ2-7
V: TRBV10-3

DNA: TGTGCCAGCACCTATTGGGGAGGTGCAGGGGGCGAGGAGACCCAGTACTTC
CDR3: CASTYWGGAGGEETQYF
D: TRBD1
size: NA
J: TRBJ2-5
V: TRBV7-9

DNA: TGTGCCAGCAGGGGCAACTATGGCTACACCTTC
CDR3: CASRGNYGYTF
D: NA
size: NA
J: TRBJ1-2
V: TRBV25-1

DNA: TGTGCCAGCAGTTCTCCATACTCACCCCTCCACTTT
CDR3: CASSSPYSPLHF
D: NA
size: NA
J: TRBJ1-6
V: TRBV6-5

DNA: TGTGCCAGCAGTTATTCTAGGGACGGCAATCAGCCCCAGCATTTT
CDR3: CASSYSRDGNQPQHF
D: NA
size: NA
J: TRBJ1-5
V: TRBV6-5

DNA: TGTGCCTGGAGTCACGGGGGCAGGGGGCAGTTCTTC
CDR3: CAWSHGGRGQFF
D: NA
size: once
J: TRBJ2-1
V: TRBV30

DNA: TGTGCCAGCAGCCCAGGGCCGGCCGGGGGCCCCACAGATACGCAGTATTTT
CDR3: CASSPGPAGGPTDTQYF
D: NA
size: NA
J: TRBJ2-3
V: TRBV7-3

DNA: TGTGCCAGCTCACTAGACAGGGGGCCCTACGAGCAGTACTTC
CDR3: CASSLDRGPYEQYF
D: TRBD1
size: few
J: TRBJ2-7
V: TRBV18

DNA: TGTGCCAGCAGCTCCTCTGATACCTACAATGAGCAGTTCTTC
CDR3: CASSSSDTYNEQFF
D: NA
size: NA
J: TRBJ2-1
V: TRBV3-1

DNA: TGCAGTGCTACCGGGACTATGATGGGGCAGTTCTTC
CDR3: CSATGTMMGQFF
D: TRBD2
size: NA
J: TRBJ2-1
V: TRBV20-1

DNA: TGCAGTGCTGGTAGCGGGGGGCAATACAATGAGCAGTTCTTC
CDR3: CSAGSGGQYNEQFF
D: TRBD2
size: NA
J: TRBJ2-1
V: TRBV20-1

DNA: TGCGCCAGCAGCGTCGACAGGGGGAACGCCGGGGAGCTGTTTTTT
CDR3: CASSVDRGNAGELFF
D: TRBD1
size: NA
J: TRBJ2-2
V: TRBV5-1